The T cell receptor (beta chain) described here comes from a study of T cell responses to AZD1222 COVID-19 vaccine. TCRdb keeps only in-frame clones here, not all; method: immunoSEQ multiplex PCR. The sample lists roughly 180,000 clones, about 91% occurring once. This clone was counted once. The CDR3 extends over 18 amino acids. V was clipped by 0 bases and J by 0 bases, with 13 bases between them. The germline V gene has CDR1 SGHDT and CDR2 YYEEEE. The sample was peripheral blood, taken 28 days after the second AZD1222 dose. This clonotype originated in an adult who received the AZD1222 COVID-19 vaccine. The chain combines TRBV5-6 with TRBJ2-6; no clear D. The CDR3 coding sequence is TGTGCCAGCAGCTTGGGAGGTCCCTTAGGCTCTGGGGCCAACGTCCTGACTTTC. Its protein is CASSLGGPLGSGANVLTF.